Listed here is a single TCR beta chain. Its antigen is as yet unknown. These data belong to a study of Ad26.COV2.S vaccination and SARS-CoV-2 variants. General observations from the study: People given the vaccine had a wider spike-specific TCR breadth than placebo recipients did. The analyses of TCR breadth and depth may have understated the size of total T cell responses.

Method: immunoSEQ multiplex PCR; TCRdb's copy keeps in-frame clones and lacks some. The sample contains about 350,000 clones, about 92% of which appear only once. With V trimmed by 0 bases and J by 6 bases, 7 bases remained unmatched. There are 18 residues in the CDR3. Looked up from germline, CDR1 is MNHEY and CDR2 is SVGEGT. Sequences were derived from peripheral blood, sampled after recovery from COVID-19. This chain uses TRBV6-2 or TRBV6-3 with TRBJ2-3; 15 nucleotides line up with TRBD2. The receptor was derived from a human donor who had recovered from COVID-19. The CDR3 region is CASSYSWTSGGAADTQYF. The DNA for the CDR3 is TGTGCCAGCAGTTACTCGTGGACTAGCGGGGGGGCCGCCGATACGCAGTATTTT.